A selection of T cell receptor beta chains follows, all from one sample in a study of shared clonotypes between healthy human individuals. The method was immunoSEQ multiplex PCR; TCRdb's version includes in-frame clones alone and lacks a portion of them. This sample carries 2 million to 3 million clones, around nine tenths of them seen once, and the ten largest clones take over 0.12%. The sequencing sample was made of naive CD4+ T cells sorted from blood. These receptors came from a man between 18 and 35 years old in good health. Both conserved end residues are part of each CDR3. Each record gives: J gene, CDR3 length, D gene, clone size, V gene, CDR3 DNA, CDR3 protein. D genes are given only for firm matches. The size of a clone is reported for some rows only, either as once, few or many, or as a class for expanded clones.

j_call: TRBJ1-1
cdr3_length: 14
d_call: TRBD1
clone_size: NA
v_call: TRBV30
cdr3_nt: TGTGCCTGGAGCAGGACAGGGCCCACCGCCGAAGCTTTCTTT
cdr3_aa: CAWSRTGPTAEAFF

j_call: TRBJ1-5
cdr3_length: 15
d_call: TRBD1
clone_size: NA
v_call: TRBV19
cdr3_nt: TGTGCCAGTACCCAGGACAGGGGAAGCAATCAGCCCCAGCATTTT
cdr3_aa: CASTQDRGSNQPQHF

j_call: TRBJ2-7
cdr3_length: 13
d_call: TRBD1
clone_size: NA
v_call: TRBV7-8
cdr3_nt: TGTGCCAGTAATCGACAGGGGAACTACGAGCAGTACTTC
cdr3_aa: CASNRQGNYEQYF

j_call: TRBJ1-2
cdr3_length: 15
d_call: NA
clone_size: NA
v_call: TRBV9
cdr3_nt: TGTGCCAGCAGCGTAGTGGAGGGGGGTCTGGATGGCTACACCTTC
cdr3_aa: CASSVVEGGLDGYTF

j_call: TRBJ1-1
cdr3_length: 13
d_call: NA
clone_size: NA
v_call: TRBV10-1
cdr3_nt: TGCGCCAGCAGTCCGGACATGAACACTGAAGCTTTCTTT
cdr3_aa: CASSPDMNTEAFF

j_call: TRBJ2-7
cdr3_length: 13
d_call: NA
clone_size: NA
v_call: TRBV2
cdr3_nt: TGTGCCAGCAGTGATTGGGATGCAGGCGAGCAGTACTTC
cdr3_aa: CASSDWDAGEQYF

j_call: TRBJ2-5
cdr3_length: 16
d_call: NA
clone_size: NA
v_call: TRBV5-6
cdr3_nt: TGTGCCAGCAGCTCTTTCGGCACCGGAGACCAAGAGACCCAGTACTTC
cdr3_aa: CASSSFGTGDQETQYF

j_call: TRBJ1-4
cdr3_length: 15
d_call: NA
clone_size: NA
v_call: TRBV18
cdr3_nt: TGTGCCAGCTCACCACCGGACGGCTACTCGGAAAAACTGTTTTTT
cdr3_aa: CASSPPDGYSEKLFF

j_call: TRBJ1-1
cdr3_length: 17
d_call: NA
clone_size: few
v_call: TRBV5-1
cdr3_nt: TGCGCCAGCAGCTACCTAGGCGGCGGATCAGGCAACACTGAAGCTTTCTTT
cdr3_aa: CASSYLGGGSGNTEAFF

j_call: TRBJ2-3
cdr3_length: 16
d_call: TRBD2
clone_size: once
v_call: TRBV11-3
cdr3_nt: TGTGCCAGCAGCTTAGGAGGCGGGGGGGCCACAGATACGCAGTATTTT
cdr3_aa: CASSLGGGGATDTQYF

j_call: TRBJ2-3
cdr3_length: 13
d_call: NA
clone_size: NA
v_call: TRBV4-3
cdr3_nt: TGCGCCAGCAGCCGCACGGGCCCAGATACGCAGTATTTT
cdr3_aa: CASSRTGPDTQYF

j_call: TRBJ2-7
cdr3_length: 16
d_call: TRBD1
clone_size: NA
v_call: TRBV7-2
cdr3_nt: TGTGCCAGCAGCTTAGTTGGGACAGGGGGGGACTACGAGCAGTACTTC
cdr3_aa: CASSLVGTGGDYEQYF

j_call: TRBJ2-5
cdr3_length: 15
d_call: TRBD1
clone_size: NA
v_call: TRBV7-2
cdr3_nt: TGTGCCAGCAGCTTACCGACAGGGGGCGGGGGGACCCAGTACTTC
cdr3_aa: CASSLPTGGGGTQYF

j_call: TRBJ2-5
cdr3_length: 14
d_call: TRBD2
clone_size: NA
v_call: TRBV6-5
cdr3_nt: TGTGCCAGCAGGGCTAGCGGAGAACAAGAGACCCAGTACTTC
cdr3_aa: CASRASGEQETQYF

j_call: TRBJ2-3
cdr3_length: 15
d_call: NA
clone_size: NA
v_call: TRBV5-4
cdr3_nt: TGTGCCAGCAGCCCACACCAGGGGTTTACAGATACGCAGTATTTT
cdr3_aa: CASSPHQGFTDTQYF

j_call: TRBJ1-1
cdr3_length: 14
d_call: NA
clone_size: NA
v_call: TRBV27
cdr3_nt: TGTGCCAGCAGTTTATCGGGAGCGAACACTGAAGCTTTCTTT
cdr3_aa: CASSLSGANTEAFF

j_call: TRBJ2-3
cdr3_length: 12
d_call: NA
clone_size: NA
v_call: TRBV14
cdr3_nt: TGTGCCAGCAGCCATTCGGGCGGGACGCAGTATTTT
cdr3_aa: CASSHSGGTQYF

j_call: TRBJ2-3
cdr3_length: 16
d_call: TRBD1
clone_size: NA
v_call: TRBV19
cdr3_nt: TGTGCCAGTAGTGCACCCGGACAGGGGGGGACAGATACGCAGTATTTT
cdr3_aa: CASSAPGQGGTDTQYF

j_call: TRBJ1-3
cdr3_length: 15
d_call: NA
clone_size: once
v_call: TRBV2
cdr3_nt: TGTGCCAGCAGCGGGGGAAAGGGCTCTGGAAACACCATATATTTT
cdr3_aa: CASSGGKGSGNTIYF

j_call: TRBJ1-6
cdr3_length: 13
d_call: TRBD1
clone_size: NA
v_call: TRBV19
cdr3_nt: TGTGCCAGTAGTTTCTCAGGGGGCTCACCCCTCCACTTT
cdr3_aa: CASSFSGGSPLHF

j_call: TRBJ1-2
cdr3_length: 14
d_call: TRBD1
clone_size: NA
v_call: TRBV30
cdr3_nt: TGTGCCTGGAGTGCCGGACAGGGGGGCTATGGCTACACCTTC
cdr3_aa: CAWSAGQGGYGYTF

j_call: TRBJ2-2
cdr3_length: 18
d_call: TRBD2
clone_size: NA
v_call: TRBV27
cdr3_nt: TGTGCCAGCAGTTTCAAGACGGGACTAGCGGGGAACACCGGGGAGCTGTTTTTT
cdr3_aa: CASSFKTGLAGNTGELFF

j_call: TRBJ1-2
cdr3_length: 15
d_call: NA
clone_size: NA
v_call: TRBV7-6
cdr3_nt: TGTGCCAGCAGCTTCGATAGGACAGCCAACTATGGCTACACCTTC
cdr3_aa: CASSFDRTANYGYTF

j_call: TRBJ2-3
cdr3_length: 14
d_call: NA
clone_size: NA
v_call: TRBV9
cdr3_nt: TGTGCCAGCAGCGTAGGGGGGGTCGGAGATACGCAGTATTTT
cdr3_aa: CASSVGGVGDTQYF

j_call: TRBJ1-5
cdr3_length: 17
d_call: NA
clone_size: once
v_call: TRBV28
cdr3_nt: TGTGCCAGCAATAGTGGGACAAGGCCTTATCGAAATCAGCCCCAGCATTTT
cdr3_aa: CASNSGTRPYRNQPQHF

j_call: TRBJ2-6
cdr3_length: 16
d_call: NA
clone_size: NA
v_call: TRBV18
cdr3_nt: TGTGCCAGCTCACCGCTGGGCACCGCTGCGGCCAACGTCCTGACTTTC
cdr3_aa: CASSPLGTAAANVLTF

j_call: TRBJ2-5
cdr3_length: 17
d_call: TRBD2
clone_size: NA
v_call: TRBV7-2
cdr3_nt: TGTGCCAGCAGCTTAGCGGGACTAGCGGGAAACGGAAAGACCCAGTACTTC
cdr3_aa: CASSLAGLAGNGKTQYF

j_call: TRBJ2-5
cdr3_length: 15
d_call: NA
clone_size: NA
v_call: TRBV7-2
cdr3_nt: TGTGCCAGCAGCTTAAATTTCCCCCGGGCAGAGACCCAGTACTTC
cdr3_aa: CASSLNFPRAETQYF

j_call: TRBJ2-7
cdr3_length: 13
d_call: TRBD1
clone_size: NA
v_call: TRBV10-3
cdr3_nt: TGTGCCATCCAAGGACAGGCCGCCTACGAGCAGTACTTC
cdr3_aa: CAIQGQAAYEQYF

j_call: TRBJ1-5
cdr3_length: 14
d_call: NA
clone_size: few
v_call: TRBV6-1
cdr3_nt: TGTGCCAGCAGTGAAGCTGGGGGTCCTCAGCCCCAGCATTTT
cdr3_aa: CASSEAGGPQPQHF

j_call: TRBJ2-5
cdr3_length: 15
d_call: NA
clone_size: NA
v_call: TRBV28
cdr3_nt: TGTGCCAGCAGCCTCACGGACCCGTTAAAAGAGACCCAGTACTTC
cdr3_aa: CASSLTDPLKETQYF

j_call: TRBJ2-3
cdr3_length: 15
d_call: NA
clone_size: NA
v_call: TRBV7-2
cdr3_nt: TGTGCCAGCAGCTTACGAGCGGGTGTCACAGATACGCAGTATTTT
cdr3_aa: CASSLRAGVTDTQYF

j_call: TRBJ2-7
cdr3_length: 12
d_call: NA
clone_size: NA
v_call: TRBV6-5
cdr3_nt: TGTGCCAGCAGTCAGGGACAATACGAGCAGTACTTC
cdr3_aa: CASSQGQYEQYF

j_call: TRBJ1-1
cdr3_length: 14
d_call: NA
clone_size: NA
v_call: TRBV9
cdr3_nt: TGTGCCAGCACTCCGACACCTATAAACACTGAAGCTTTCTTT
cdr3_aa: CASTPTPINTEAFF

j_call: TRBJ2-1
cdr3_length: 14
d_call: NA
clone_size: NA
v_call: TRBV27
cdr3_nt: TGTGCCAGCAGTTTATTCAGGGAGGACAATGAGCAGTTCTTC
cdr3_aa: CASSLFREDNEQFF

j_call: TRBJ1-2
cdr3_length: 12
d_call: NA
clone_size: NA
v_call: TRBV27
cdr3_nt: TGTGCCAGCAGTCTGAGAGGGGACGGCTACACCTTC
cdr3_aa: CASSLRGDGYTF

j_call: TRBJ2-3
cdr3_length: 15
d_call: TRBD2
clone_size: NA
v_call: TRBV5-1
cdr3_nt: TGCGCCAGCAGCTTAAGCGGGGGAGGCTCAACCTCGCAGTATTTT
cdr3_aa: CASSLSGGGSTSQYF

j_call: TRBJ2-3
cdr3_length: 16
d_call: NA
clone_size: NA
v_call: TRBV25-1
cdr3_nt: TGTGCCAGCAGTGAAAATGCGGGCGCTGGGACAGATACGCAGTATTTT
cdr3_aa: CASSENAGAGTDTQYF

j_call: TRBJ2-1
cdr3_length: 15
d_call: NA
clone_size: NA
v_call: TRBV7-3
cdr3_nt: TGTGCCAGCAGCTCGGGACTGCCCGGGGGCGATGAGCAGTTCTTC
cdr3_aa: CASSSGLPGGDEQFF

j_call: TRBJ1-1
cdr3_length: 13
d_call: NA
clone_size: NA
v_call: TRBV5-4
cdr3_nt: TGTGCCAGCAGCTTGCCGTCAGGGGCTGAAGCTTTCTTT
cdr3_aa: CASSLPSGAEAFF

j_call: TRBJ2-3
cdr3_length: 15
d_call: TRBD1
clone_size: NA
v_call: TRBV10-1
cdr3_nt: TGCGCCAGCAGTGAGGGACAGGCAAGCACAGATACGCAGTATTTT
cdr3_aa: CASSEGQASTDTQYF

j_call: TRBJ2-7
cdr3_length: 18
d_call: NA
clone_size: NA
v_call: TRBV9
cdr3_nt: TGTGCCAGCAGCGTAGGGGCTGGCGGGAATCGTCAGACCTACGAGCAGTACTTC
cdr3_aa: CASSVGAGGNRQTYEQYF

j_call: TRBJ2-1
cdr3_length: 15
d_call: NA
clone_size: NA
v_call: TRBV7-2
cdr3_nt: TGTGCCAGCAGCTTAAGGTTCGGGGGAAGGAATGAGCAGTTCTTC
cdr3_aa: CASSLRFGGRNEQFF

j_call: TRBJ2-5
cdr3_length: 16
d_call: NA
clone_size: NA
v_call: TRBV6-1
cdr3_nt: TGTGCCAGCAGTGAATTGGGGCAGGGTGGTCAAGAGACCCAGTACTTC
cdr3_aa: CASSELGQGGQETQYF

j_call: TRBJ1-5
cdr3_length: 17
d_call: TRBD1
clone_size: once
v_call: TRBV23-1
cdr3_nt: TGCGCCAGCAGTCAGAACACCTACAGGGGATTTGGGCAGCCCCAGCATTTT
cdr3_aa: CASSQNTYRGFGQPQHF

j_call: TRBJ1-3
cdr3_length: 14
d_call: TRBD1
clone_size: NA
v_call: TRBV2
cdr3_nt: TGTGCCAGTAGGACAGGGAGCTCTGGAAACACCATATATTTT
cdr3_aa: CASRTGSSGNTIYF

j_call: TRBJ2-1
cdr3_length: 14
d_call: NA
clone_size: NA
v_call: TRBV9
cdr3_nt: TGTGCCAGCAGCGTAGCTACCCCAGGCCATGAGCAGTTCTTC
cdr3_aa: CASSVATPGHEQFF

j_call: TRBJ2-7
cdr3_length: 16
d_call: TRBD1
clone_size: NA
v_call: TRBV9
cdr3_nt: TGTGCCAGCAGCGTGGACCGGGACAGAAGCTCCTACGAGCAGTACTTC
cdr3_aa: CASSVDRDRSSYEQYF

j_call: TRBJ2-1
cdr3_length: 15
d_call: NA
clone_size: NA
v_call: TRBV19
cdr3_nt: TGTGCCAGTAGTCTAAGCCTCCTTCAACAGGGTGAGCAGTTCTTC
cdr3_aa: CASSLSLLQQGEQFF

j_call: TRBJ2-3
cdr3_length: 13
d_call: NA
clone_size: NA
v_call: TRBV5-1
cdr3_nt: TGCGCCAGCAGCTTGTGGGGAGCGGATACGCAGTATTTT
cdr3_aa: CASSLWGADTQYF

j_call: TRBJ2-1
cdr3_length: 14
d_call: TRBD1
clone_size: NA
v_call: TRBV29-1
cdr3_nt: TGCAGCGTCGCGGACAGGGGCCCCTACAATGAGCAGTTCTTC
cdr3_aa: CSVADRGPYNEQFF

j_call: TRBJ1-2
cdr3_length: 14
d_call: NA
clone_size: NA
v_call: TRBV6-5
cdr3_nt: TGTGCCAGCAGTTACTCCAATAACAACTATGGCTACACCTTC
cdr3_aa: CASSYSNNNYGYTF

j_call: TRBJ1-2
cdr3_length: 13
d_call: NA
clone_size: NA
v_call: TRBV28
cdr3_nt: TGTGCCAGCAGAATCTCTTGGGAGGAAGGCTACACCTTC
cdr3_aa: CASRISWEEGYTF

j_call: TRBJ2-4
cdr3_length: 12
d_call: NA
clone_size: NA
v_call: TRBV6-1
cdr3_nt: TGTGCCAGCAGGCGGGACCCCAACATTCAGTACTTC
cdr3_aa: CASRRDPNIQYF

j_call: TRBJ2-1
cdr3_length: 13
d_call: NA
clone_size: NA
v_call: TRBV5-1
cdr3_nt: TGCGCCAGCAGGTTAGCCAGCGGGAATGAGCAGTTCTTC
cdr3_aa: CASRLASGNEQFF